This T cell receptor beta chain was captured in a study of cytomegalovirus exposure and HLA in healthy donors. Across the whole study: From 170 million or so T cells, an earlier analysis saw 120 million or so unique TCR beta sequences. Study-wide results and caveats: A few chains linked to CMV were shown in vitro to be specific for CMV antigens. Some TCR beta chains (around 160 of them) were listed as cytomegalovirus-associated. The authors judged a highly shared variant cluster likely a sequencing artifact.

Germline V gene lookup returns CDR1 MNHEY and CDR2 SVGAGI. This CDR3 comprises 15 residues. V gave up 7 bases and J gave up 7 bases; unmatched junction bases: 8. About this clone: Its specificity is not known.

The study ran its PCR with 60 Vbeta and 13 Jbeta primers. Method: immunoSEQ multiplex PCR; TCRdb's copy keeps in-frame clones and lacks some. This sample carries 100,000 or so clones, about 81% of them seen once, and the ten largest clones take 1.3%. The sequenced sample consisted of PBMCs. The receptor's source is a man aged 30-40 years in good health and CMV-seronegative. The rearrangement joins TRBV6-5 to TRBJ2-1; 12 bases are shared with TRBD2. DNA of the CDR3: TGTGCCAGCACCTGGCTAGCGGGGGGGAGAAATGAGCAGTTCTTC. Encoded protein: CASTWLAGGRNEQFF.